The rows below give T cell receptor beta chains drawn from one sample of a study of blood T cell repertoires in COVID-19. The assay was immunoSEQ multiplex PCR, and TCRdb's table has in-frame clones only and misses some. This table holds 85,000 to 100,000 clones, 79% found once. Input material: peripheral blood. These receptor sequences come from a woman older than 75 with active or convalescent COVID-19. Each CDR3 is given with its conserved first and last residue. A D gene is named only where the DNA matches it firmly. Some rows mark clone size as missing; the rest say once, few, many or name a class of expanded clone.

v_call	j_call	clone_size	d_call	cdr3_nt	cdr3_aa
TRBV5-4	TRBJ1-2	-	TRBD1	TGTGCCAGCAGGGGACAGCTACTGGACTATGGCTACACCTTC	CASRGQLLDYGYTF
TRBV7-9	TRBJ1-6	-	TRBD1	TGTGCCAGCAGCCTCGGGACAGGAGGATACTCACCCCTCCACTTT	CASSLGTGGYSPLHF
TRBV5-1	TRBJ2-1	-	TRBD2	TGCGCCAGCACCGGGGGAAGCGGGAGCTCCTACAATGAGCAGTTCTTC	CASTGGSGSSYNEQFF
TRBV19	TRBJ1-1	-	-	TGTGCCAGTAGCCTACCACAGGGAGGGACTGAAGCTTTCTTT	CASSLPQGGTEAFF
TRBV7-2	TRBJ1-5	-	-	TGTGCCAGCAGCTCAAGGACTTCGCGGCAGCCCCAGCATTTT	CASSSRTSRQPQHF
TRBV28	TRBJ2-5	-	TRBD2	TGTGCCAGCAGTTCTCGGACTAGCGGGAGACGAGAGACCCAGTACTTC	CASSSRTSGRRETQYF
TRBV7-8	TRBJ2-7	few	-	TGTGCCAGCAGTTCTAACTCGGGGGAGCAGTACTTC	CASSSNSGEQYF
TRBV6-6	TRBJ2-3	-	-	TGTGCCAGCAGTCTGCGACCTCCAGGTGGCGGAGGGGTCCTGGATACGCAGTATTTT	CASSLRPPGGGGVLDTQYF
TRBV6-5	TRBJ2-7	medium-sized	TRBD1	TGTGCCAGCAGTTCACCGGGACAGGGCTTCTACGAGCAGTACTTC	CASSSPGQGFYEQYF
TRBV19	TRBJ2-4	-	TRBD1	TGTGCCAGTAGTCCCGGTCCCGGGACAGAGAGATTAGCCAAAAACATTCAGTACTTC	CASSPGPGTERLAKNIQYF
TRBV7-2	TRBJ1-1	-	-	TGTGCCAGCAGCTTGTCTGCAGGGATGAACACTGAAGCTTTCTTT	CASSLSAGMNTEAFF
TRBV10-1	TRBJ2-3	-	-	TGCGCCAGCAGTGACCAAAGCACAGATACGCAGTATTTT	CASSDQSTDTQYF
TRBV9	TRBJ2-3	once	-	TGTGCCAGCAGCGTACAAGGGGTCACAGATACGCAGTATTTT	CASSVQGVTDTQYF
TRBV9	TRBJ1-6	-	-	TGTGCCAGCAGCGTAGCTGATTCGGAGGAGTCACCCCTCCACTTT	CASSVADSEESPLHF
TRBV9	TRBJ1-4	-	-	TGTGCCAGCAGTGAAGGCCTGGAGGGTGAAAAACTGTTTTTT	CASSEGLEGEKLFF
TRBV24-1	TRBJ1-2	-	-	TGTGCCACCAGTGATACAGGGATCTATGGCTACACCTTC	CATSDTGIYGYTF
TRBV7-9	TRBJ1-4	-	TRBD1	TGTGCCAGCAGCGTGACAGGGGCCCCTAATGAAAAACTGTTTTTT	CASSVTGAPNEKLFF
TRBV5-1	TRBJ2-1	-	TRBD2	TGTGCCAGCAGCTTGGGGTTTAGCGGGAGGGCGAATGAGCAGTTCTTC	CASSLGFSGRANEQFF
TRBV6-5	TRBJ1-2	-	-	TGTGCCAGCAGTCCGGCCCTAGCTAACTATGGCTACACCTTC	CASSPALANYGYTF
TRBV5-1	TRBJ2-7	-	-	TGCGCCAGCAGCTTGGTGGCGGATTCCTACGAGCAGTACTTC	CASSLVADSYEQYF
TRBV29-1	TRBJ2-7	-	TRBD2	TGCAGCGTTGAAGTCTATGGGGGAGGGTCCTACGAGCAGTACTTC	CSVEVYGGGSYEQYF
TRBV6-4	TRBJ2-2	once	-	TGTGCCAGCAGTGAAGAGGCACATACCGGGGAGCTGTTTTTT	CASSEEAHTGELFF
TRBV11-3	TRBJ2-1	few	TRBD2	TGTGCCAGCAGCTTAAGAGGCCTAGCGGGAGGGTATGAGCAGTTCTTC	CASSLRGLAGGYEQFF
TRBV5-1	TRBJ1-1	-	-	TGCGCCAGCAGCCCTCAGGTGGGCATCGAAGCTTTCTTT	CASSPQVGIEAFF
TRBV29-1	TRBJ2-7	-	TRBD1	TGCAGCGCTGGACAGGGGGCGAGCGAGCAGTACTTC	CSAGQGASEQYF
TRBV6-5	TRBJ1-2	-	-	TGTGCCAGCAGTTACTCCGGACAAGCTAACTATGGCTACACCTTC	CASSYSGQANYGYTF
TRBV9	TRBJ2-2	-	TRBD1	TGTGCCAGCAGCATATCGATTGGGACAGCGAACACCGGGGAGCTGTTTTTT	CASSISIGTANTGELFF
TRBV5-1	TRBJ1-6	once	-	TGCGCCAGCAGCTTGTCACCCGACAGGAATAATTCACCCCTCCACTTT	CASSLSPDRNNSPLHF
TRBV5-1	TRBJ2-1	once	-	TGCGCCAGCAGCGCGTTTGAAGCGGGGACACACAATGAGCAGTTCTTC	CASSAFEAGTHNEQFF
TRBV28	TRBJ1-5	-	-	TGTGCCAGCAGAGTCCGGGGTTTTAATCAGCCCCAGCATTTT	CASRVRGFNQPQHF
TRBV27	TRBJ1-5	-	-	TGTGCCAGCAAGGCGGGCAATCAGCCCCAGCATTTT	CASKAGNQPQHF
TRBV10-3	TRBJ1-5	-	-	TGTGCCATCAGTGAGTCCCCTCAGGGAAATTTTCAGCCCCAGCATTTT	CAISESPQGNFQPQHF
TRBV9	TRBJ1-1	-	TRBD1	TGTGCCAGCAGCTCGACAGGGGCGAACACTGAAGCTTTCTTT	CASSSTGANTEAFF
TRBV19	TRBJ2-1	few	-	TGTGCCAGTAGTACCCATGGTGGGGGGTCCTACAATGAGCAGTTCTTC	CASSTHGGGSYNEQFF
TRBV2	TRBJ2-7	-	TRBD1	TGTGCCAGCATGCGGGACAGGGGGAAGCAGTACTTC	CASMRDRGKQYF
TRBV2	TRBJ2-7	-	TRBD2	TGTGCCAGCCTTGGGATAGCGGGAAAGGGCGAGCAGTACTTC	CASLGIAGKGEQYF
TRBV6-6	TRBJ1-1	-	-	TGTGCCAGCACCCAGGACAGGAACACTGAAGCTTTCTTT	CASTQDRNTEAFF
TRBV10-3	TRBJ1-1	-	TRBD1	TGTGCCGTTGGGACAGGGATCATGAACACTGAAGCTTTCTTT	CAVGTGIMNTEAFF
TRBV18	TRBJ2-3	-	TRBD2	TGTGCCAGCTCACACTATAGCGGGAACCCTAGCACAGATACGCAGTATTTT	CASSHYSGNPSTDTQYF
TRBV29-1	TRBJ2-2	-	TRBD2	TGCAGCGTTGGAGCGGGACTAAAAACCGGGGAGCTGTTTTTT	CSVGAGLKTGELFF
TRBV5-1	TRBJ1-2	-	-	TGCGCCAGCAGCGAGGAATCCGGCTACACCTTC	CASSEESGYTF
TRBV7-9	TRBJ1-2	-	-	TGTGCCAGCAGCCCTCGGGGGGGACACTATGGCTACACCTTC	CASSPRGGHYGYTF
TRBV5-1	TRBJ2-1	-	TRBD2	TGCGCCAGCAGCTTTTCGGGACTAGCCCTTTACAATGAGCAGTTCTTC	CASSFSGLALYNEQFF
TRBV6-6	TRBJ2-5	-	-	TGTGCCAGCAGAGGGGGGGGAGAGACCCAGTACTTC	CASRGGGETQYF
TRBV27	TRBJ1-2	-	TRBD1	TGTGCCAGCAGTCCAAATACAGGGGGAACGGGCTACACCTTC	CASSPNTGGTGYTF
TRBV5-1	TRBJ2-5	-	TRBD1	TGCGCCAGCAGGGCAACAGGGGGCGCGGAGACCCAGTACTTC	CASRATGGAETQYF
TRBV7-2	TRBJ2-7	-	-	TGTGCCAGCAGCGCACACCCGACAGCACCCTCCTACGAGCAGTACTTC	CASSAHPTAPSYEQYF